A single sample is the source of the 27 T cell receptor beta chains below, sequenced in a study of cytomegalovirus exposure and HLA in healthy donors. Amplification used 60 Vbeta primers and 13 Jbeta primers. Some clones are missing from TCRdb's copy, which holds only in-frame ones; the method was immunoSEQ multiplex PCR. The top ten hold around 3% of the sample, which has 150,000 to 200,000 clones, around 65% seen once. Material for sequencing was PBMCs. The receptors were gathered from a middle-aged woman in good health and CMV-seropositive.

V is TRBV27 and J is TRBJ2-3; TRBD1 agrees at 8 bases. The germline V gene has CDR1 MNHEY and CDR2 SMNVEV (reference sequence). V dropped 2 bases and J dropped 4; count of bases not matched to a gene: 5. This CDR3 spans 15 amino acids. Written as DNA, the CDR3 is TGTGCCAGCAGTTTAGGCAGGGGGCTATCAGATACGCAGTATTTT. This encodes CASSLGRGLSDTQYF.

The V call is TRBV6-5, the J call TRBJ1-1, with 10 bases fitting TRBD1. This CDR3 spans 15 amino acids. Germline V CDR1 and CDR2: MNHEY, SVGAGI. Unmatched junction bases numbered 5, after V lost 2 bases and J lost 5 bases. DNA for the CDR3: TGTGCCAGCAGTTACGGACAGGGGGGCCGAACTGAAGCTTTCTTT. Its translation is CASSYGQGGRTEAFF.

This sequence joins TRBV13 and TRBJ1-1; 9 positions match TRBD1. Looked up from germline, CDR1 is PRHDT and CDR2 is FYEKMQ (reference sequence). Trimming cost V 5 bases and J 1 base; bases outside gene matches: 2. CDR3 length equals 14 residues. DNA for the CDR3: TGTGCCAGCAGCCCGGGACAGGGGAACACTGAAGCTTTCTTT. It encodes CASSPGQGNTEAFF. Combining the CDR3 with reference TRBV13 and TRBJ1-1 gives the whole variable domain AAGVIQSPRHLIKEKRETATLKCYPIPRHDTVYWYQQGPGQDPQFLISFYEKMQSDKGSIPDRFSAQQFSDYHSELNMSSLELGDSALYFCASSPGQGNTEAFFGQGTRLTVV.

V usage is TRBV19 and J usage is TRBJ1-5, with 8 bases lining up with TRBD1. Per the germline V gene, CDR1 is LNHDA and CDR2 is SQIVND (reference sequence). The CDR3 loop spans 18 amino acids. The junction had 20 bases not matched to a gene; V was cut back by 7 bases and J by 6 bases. CDR3 sequence: CASTPGRGPFHSLQPQHF. The CDR3 coding sequence is TGTGCCAGTACCCCGGGCAGGGGGCCTTTTCATAGTCTTCAGCCCCAGCATTTT.

The chain employs TRBV4-1 and TRBJ2-7; D gene ambiguous. V was trimmed by 0 bases and J by 3 bases, leaving 9 bases between them. This CDR3 contains 14 residues. The V gene's germline CDR1 is MGHRA and CDR2 YSYEKL. CDR3 in amino acids: CASSQEIPGYEQYF. CDR3 DNA sequence: TGCGCCAGCAGCCAAGAAATCCCGGGCTACGAGCAGTACTTC.

The chain combines TRBV2 with TRBJ1-5; no definite D call. V was pared by 3 bases and J by 0 bases, with 6 bases between. Germline CDR1 and CDR2: SNHLY and FYNNEI. The CDR3 runs 14 residues. CDR3 sequence reads: CASSDRYSNQPQHF. The CDR3 region has the DNA TGTGCCAGCAGTGACAGATATAGCAATCAGCCCCAGCATTTT. Looking up the rest from reference TRBV2 and TRBJ1-5 gives the full variable domain: EPEVTQTPSHQVTQMGQEVILRCVPISNHLYFYWYRQILGQKVEFLVSFYNNEISEKSEIFDDQFSVERPDGSNFTLKIRSTKLEDSAMYFCASSDRYSNQPQHFGDGTRLSIL.

The CDR3 region is CALGEGGGQDTQYF. The CDR3 region has the DNA TGTGCCCTGGGGGAGGGGGGAGGCCAAGATACGCAGTATTTT. The rearrangement links TRBV5-4 to TRBJ2-3, with a tentative D call TRBD2 (7 bases). The CDR3 sequence is 14 residues long. Trimming removed 10 bases from V and 5 bases from J, with 20 bases in between. The germline gives CDR1 SGHNT, CDR2 YYREEE (reference sequence).

This clone was seen a handful of times. J is TRBJ1-3 and V is TRBV7-9, with D uncertain. The length of the CDR3 is 12 residues. In germline, CDR1 is SEHNR, CDR2 FQNEAQ (reference sequence). V lost 1 base to trimming and J lost 6 bases, with 4 bases between them. The CDR3 is CASSLDINTIYF. CDR3 nucleotides: TGTGCCAGCAGCTTAGATATAAACACCATATATTTT. The variable domain in full, with the rest retrieved from reference TRBV7-9 and TRBJ1-3, is DTGVSQNPRHKITKRGQNVTFRCDPISEHNRLYWYRQTLGQGPEFLTYFQNEAQLEKSRLLSDRFSAERPKGSFSTLEIQRTEQGDSAMYLCASSLDINTIYFGEGSWLTVV.

This clone was detected once. At one end the junction does not follow the germline gene, possibly because of a read error. J is TRBJ2-1 and V is TRBV10-1; 7 bases align to TRBD2. Germline loops: CDR1 WNHNN, CDR2 SYGVQD (reference sequence). The CDR3 extends over 17 amino acids. The CDR3 reads CARSGGRDPSSYNEQFF. DNA of the CDR3: TGCGCCAGAAGTGGGGGGAGGGACCCTTCTTCCTACAATGAGCAGTTCTTC.

This clone appeared a few times. CDR3 protein: CSVEPLTGPYGYTF. CDR3 sequence (DNA): TGCAGCGTTGAACCCTTGACAGGACCTTATGGCTACACCTTC. The chain recombines TRBV29-1 with TRBJ1-2; a possible D gene is TRBD1 (6 bases). Trimming stripped 2 bases from V and 5 bases from J, with 15 bases between. Germline V lookup: CDR1 SQVTM, CDR2 ANQGSEA. This CDR3 has 14 amino acids. Based on the CDR3 plus reference TRBV29-1 and TRBJ1-2, the full variable domain is SAVISQKPSRDICQRGTSLTIQCQVDSQVTMMFWYRQQPGQSLTLIATANQGSEATYESGFVIDKFPISRPNLTFSTLTVSNMSPEDSSIYLCSVEPLTGPYGYTFGSGTRLTVV.

V and J are TRBV6-5 and TRBJ1-1, with D unclear. This CDR3 contains 12 residues. The germline CDR1 and CDR2 sequences are MNHEY and SVGAGI. The ends were cut back, 6 bases at V and 11 bases at J, with 16 bases in the middle. The CDR3 region is CASSHRSGKAFF. In DNA form, the CDR3 reads TGTGCCAGCAGCCATAGATCGGGGAAGGCTTTCTTT.

The gene calls are TRBV2 and TRBJ1-6; possibly TRBD1 for D (5 bases). V was trimmed by 3 bases and J by 4 bases, leaving 13 bases between them. This CDR3 spans 16 amino acids. In germline, CDR1 is SNHLY, CDR2 FYNNEI. CDR3 DNA sequence: TGTGCCAGCAGTGATAATGGGGGGGGATATAATTCACCCCTCCACTTT. Amino acids: CASSDNGGGYNSPLHF.

The CDR3 sequence is CASSWGVSVLQPQHF. The CDR3 DNA reads as TGTGCCAGTAGTTGGGGGGTTAGTGTGTTACAGCCCCAGCATTTT. V usage is TRBV19 and J usage is TRBJ1-5; the D gene is possibly TRBD1 (5 bases). This CDR3 is 15 amino acids long. Trimming pared 5 bases from V and 7 bases from J, leaving 18 bases between. Per the germline V gene, CDR1 is LNHDA and CDR2 is SQIVND (reference sequence).

This sequence joins TRBV7-2 and TRBJ2-3; 11 nucleotides agree with TRBD2. This CDR3 has 16 amino acids. V gave up 2 bases and J gave up 4 bases; unmatched junction bases: 5. Per germline, CDR1 SGHTA and CDR2 FQGNSA. The DNA for the CDR3 is TGTGCCAGCAGCTTAAGACTAGCGGGGACAGCAGATACGCAGTATTTT. Translated, it gives CASSLRLAGTADTQYF.

V gene TRBV7-2 combines with J gene TRBJ2-1, with D unclear. The CDR3 runs to 14 residues. The V and J ends lost 5 bases and 4 bases respectively, with 12 bases between them. Germline values: CDR1 SGHTA, CDR2 FQGNSA. CDR3 sequence reads: CASSTLMSYNEQFF. As DNA, the CDR3 is TGTGCCAGCAGCACTCTAATGAGTTACAATGAGCAGTTCTTC. Together with reference TRBV7-2 and TRBJ2-1, the CDR3 gives the full variable domain: GAGVSQSPSNKVTEKGKDVELRCDPISGHTALYWYRQSLGQGLEFLIYFQGNSAPDKSGLPSDRFSAERTGGSVSTLTIQRTQQEDSAVYLCASSTLMSYNEQFFGPGTRLTVL.

The chain combines TRBV12-5 with TRBJ1-2; D ambiguous. CDR3 length: 13 amino acids. V dropped 3 bases and J dropped 4 bases, with 9 bases sitting between them. Germline CDR1 is LGHNT and CDR2 is FRNRAP. DNA for the CDR3: TGTGCTAGTGGTTTTCCTGGCGGCTATGGCTACACCTTC. It specifies CASGFPGGYGYTF.

This chain connects TRBV5-1 to TRBJ2-1; TRBD1 is a possible D gene (6 bases). CDR1 and CDR2 from the germline V gene are SGHRS and YFSETQ. The CDR3 contains 14 residues. V dropped 4 bases and J dropped 6 bases, with 14 bases sitting between them. CDR3 bases: TGCGCCAGCAGCGCCTCCGGGACATCCAATGAGCAGTTCTTC. Translated, it gives CASSASGTSNEQFF. The entire variable domain, with the rest obtained from reference TRBV5-1 and TRBJ2-1, is as follows: KAGVTQTPRYLIKTRGQQVTLSCSPISGHRSVSWYQQTPGQGLQFLFEYFSETQRNKGNFPGRFSGRQFSNSRSEMNVSTLELGDSALYLCASSASGTSNEQFFGPGTRLTVL.

There are a few counts of this clone. V usage is TRBV9 and J usage is TRBJ2-1, with 8 bases that match TRBD1. Germline trimming cut 6 bases from V and 7 bases from J; bases unmatched to any gene: 6. This CDR3 contains 13 residues. Germline CDR1 is SGDLS and CDR2 is YYNGEE. The CDR3 protein is CASTPDRENEQFF. The CDR3 DNA is TGTGCCAGCACCCCGGACAGGGAGAATGAGCAGTTCTTC.

The chain joins TRBV7-2 to TRBJ1-2; 7 positions match TRBD1. The V segment lost 1 base and the J segment 3 bases; nucleotides outside the gene matches: 5. The germline V gene encodes CDR1 SGHTA and CDR2 FQGNSA. This CDR3 has 15 amino acids. CDR3 in DNA: TGTGCCAGCAGCTTAGGAGGGGGCTTGGACTATGGCTACACCTTC. Translated, it gives CASSLGGGLDYGYTF.

The chain is built from TRBV15 and TRBJ2-5; D perhaps matches TRBD2 (7 bases). Germline V gene sequence: CDR1 LNHNV, CDR2 YYDKDF (reference sequence). Trimming took 8 bases from V and 4 from J, leaving 17 bases between them. CDR3 size: 14 residues. CDR3 region: CATGGGGVLETQYF. Here the CDR3 DNA reads TGTGCCACCGGTGGAGGGGGGGTATTAGAGACCCAGTACTTC.

This clone has only a few counts. The rearrangement uses TRBV6-4 and TRBJ2-3; D is undetermined. V was trimmed by 6 bases and J by 2 bases, leaving 12 bases between them. CDR1 is MRHNA and CDR2 is SNTAGT in the germline V gene. The CDR3 has 14 residues. The chain's CDR3 is CASSPEPNTDTQYF. The CDR3, as DNA: TGTGCCAGCAGCCCCGAACCTAACACAGATACGCAGTATTTT.

V gene TRBV5-1 combines with J gene TRBJ2-3; D uncertain. Germline CDR1 and CDR2: SGHRS and YFSETQ. Deletions cut 0 bases from V and 3 bases from J, with 8 bases between. The CDR3 runs 14 residues. This CDR3 reads CASSLASETDTQYF. The CDR3 DNA reads as TGCGCCAGCAGCTTGGCCAGCGAAACAGATACGCAGTATTTT.

The chain is built from TRBV4-2 and TRBJ2-3; D is perhaps TRBD2 (5 bases). Germline values: CDR1 LGHNA, CDR2 YNFKEQ. Deletions cut 0 bases from V and 3 bases from J, with 10 bases between. The length of the CDR3 is 15 residues. CDR3 coding DNA: TGTGCCAGCAGCCAAGAATCGGACTTTACAGATACGCAGTATTTT. Translation: CASSQESDFTDTQYF.

This chain joins TRBV6-1 and TRBJ1-2; D ambiguous. Germline CDR1 MNHNS, CDR2 SASEGT. CDR3 length: 12 amino acids. Trimming removed 8 bases at V and 5 bases at J, with 12 bases between. CDR3 protein: CASVSGSYGYTF. Here the CDR3 DNA reads TGTGCCAGCGTATCGGGATCATATGGCTACACCTTC.

This clone has more than one count but fewer than ten. This chain connects TRBV29-1 to TRBJ2-7; 11 positions agree with TRBD1. Germline V lookup: CDR1 SQVTM, CDR2 ANQGSEA. The CDR3 totals 14 residues. J was trimmed by 7 bases and V by 4 bases; bases with no gene match: 9. CDR3 protein: CSVVRWTGGNEQYF. CDR3 coding DNA: TGCAGCGTTGTTAGATGGACAGGGGGCAATGAGCAGTACTTC.

This chain connects TRBV2 to TRBJ1-2; D possibly corresponds to TRBD1 (5 bases). The germline V and J ends were trimmed by 1 base and 4 bases, with 13 bases remaining between them. There are 15 residues in the CDR3. CDR1 and CDR2 from the germline V gene are SNHLY and FYNNEI. This chain's CDR3 is CASSEGGGASYGYTF. The CDR3 DNA follows: TGTGCCAGCAGTGAAGGCGGAGGGGCCAGCTATGGCTACACCTTC. Supplemented by reference TRBV2 and TRBJ1-2, the full variable domain reads EPEVTQTPSHQVTQMGQEVILRCVPISNHLYFYWYRQILGQKVEFLVSFYNNEISEKSEIFDDQFSVERPDGSNFTLKIRSTKLEDSAMYFCASSEGGGASYGYTFGSGTRLTVV.

The sample holds a few counts of this clone. The chain joins TRBV28 to TRBJ1-3; D not certain. The CDR3 contains 15 residues. In germline, CDR1 is MDHEN, CDR2 SYDVKM. V lost 8 bases and J lost 4, with 18 bases in between. The CDR3 loop is CASGLPGVSGNTIYF. The CDR3 DNA reads TGTGCCAGCGGGCTCCCCGGGGTCAGCGGAAACACCATATATTTT.